This is a list of T cell receptor beta chains from one sample in a study of CD8 T cells in Susac syndrome. TCRdb used MiXCR to reprocess the immunoSEQ multiplex PCR reads, holding one entry per CDR3 protein. This table has fewer than 150,000 distinct CDR3 sequences, about 93% appearing once. Specimen: CD8+ T cells from PBMCs. The source is a human donor in good health. CDR3s include the opening cysteine and the closing phenylalanine or tryptophan. The D gene is left open where the match is weak. The size entry is marked missing in some rows and otherwise reads once, few, many or a size class.

abundance,v_gene,j_gene,d_gene,CDR3aa,CDR3nt
-,TRBV4-3,TRBJ2-5,-,CASSQDMTEETQYF,TGCGCCAGCAGCCAAGATATGACAGAAGAGACCCAGTACTTC
few,TRBV4-2,TRBJ2-7,-,CASSQELGYEQYF,TGTGCCAGCAGCCAAGAGTTAGGCTACGAGCAGTACTTC
-,TRBV27,TRBJ2-5,TRBD1,CASSWDREGETQYF,TGTGCCAGCAGTTGGGACAGGGAAGGCGAGACCCAGTACTTC
-,TRBV29-1,TRBJ1-2,TRBD1,CSVDSAGQNGYTF,TGCAGCGTTGATTCCGCGGGACAGAATGGCTACACCTTC
-,TRBV6-1,TRBJ2-7,-,CASSGLRWEQYF,TGTGCCAGTTCGGGACTGCGGTGGGAGCAGTACTTC
-,TRBV24-1,TRBJ1-2,-,CATSDLNYGYTF,TGTGCCACCAGTGATCTGAACTATGGCTACACCTTC
-,TRBV7-3,TRBJ2-1,-,CASSRGDDEQFF,TGTGCCAGCAGCCGAGGGGATGATGAGCAGTTCTTC
-,TRBV18,TRBJ1-5,-,CASSPSSSNQPQHF,TGTGCCAGCTCACCTTCGAGTAGCAATCAGCCCCAGCATTTT
-,TRBV7-3,TRBJ2-5,-,CASSQAGEAETQYF,TGTGCCAGCAGCCAGGCCGGTGAGGCAGAGACCCAGTACTTC
-,TRBV27,TRBJ2-5,-,CASSLGFGETQYF,TGTGCCAGCAGTTTAGGGTTCGGGGAGACCCAGTACTTC
once,TRBV20-1,TRBJ2-5,TRBD2,CSARGPPVGLVSRETQYF,TGCAGTGCTAGAGGCCCCCCGGTGGGACTAGTGAGTCGTGAGACCCAGTACTTC
-,TRBV5-1,TRBJ1-1,-,CASSLVGVEAFF,TGCGCCAGCAGCTTGGTCGGAGTTGAAGCTTTCTTT
-,TRBV12-3/TRBV12-4,TRBJ1-2,TRBD1,CASTSTGGLGYTF,TGTGCCAGCACTTCGACAGGGGGACTCGGCTACACCTTC
-,TRBV20-1,TRBJ2-7,-,CSAITVGSPGYEQYF,TGCAGTGCTATTACTGTCGGGTCTCCAGGATACGAGCAGTACTTC
once,TRBV7-9,TRBJ2-7,-,CASSPGGREQYF,TGTGCCAGCAGCCCAGGAGGTCGTGAGCAGTACTTC
-,TRBV25-1,TRBJ2-3,TRBD2,CARLAGDDTDTQYF,TGTGCCAGGCTCGCGGGGGATGACACAGATACGCAGTATTTT
once,TRBV29-1,TRBJ2-2,-,CSVVVDAHTGELFF,TGCAGCGTTGTAGTGGACGCCCACACCGGGGAGCTGTTTTTT
few,TRBV7-3,TRBJ1-1,-,CASSPRGAGTEAFF,TGTGCCAGCAGCCCCCGGGGGGCCGGCACTGAAGCTTTCTTT
-,TRBV6-5,TRBJ1-5,TRBD1,CASSQGQGSQPQHF,TGTGCCAGCAGCCAAGGACAGGGCAGTCAGCCCCAGCATTTT
-,TRBV20-1,TRBJ2-1,TRBD2,CSARDPSGTYNEQFF,TGCAGTGCTAGAGATCCTAGCGGGACTTACAATGAGCAGTTCTTC
few,TRBV19,TRBJ2-1,-,CASSISPNNEQFF,TGTGCCAGTAGTATATCCCCTAACAATGAGCAGTTCTTC
-,TRBV29-1,TRBJ2-3,-,CSVQGSVDTQYF,TGCAGCGTTCAGGGTTCTGTCGATACGCAGTATTTT
once,TRBV12-3/TRBV12-4,TRBJ2-7,TRBD2,CASREAGGIYEQYF,TGTGCCAGCAGAGAAGCGGGAGGCATCTACGAGCAGTACTTC
-,TRBV20-1,TRBJ2-2,TRBD2,CSAREGAGAPGELFF,TGCAGTGCTAGGGAGGGAGCGGGAGCGCCCGGGGAGCTGTTTTTT
-,TRBV28,TRBJ2-3,TRBD1,CASSFPLDRGDTQYF,TGTGCCAGCAGTTTCCCGCTGGACAGGGGGGATACGCAGTATTTT
-,TRBV25-1,TRBJ1-5,-,CASSEQANQPQHF,TGTGCCAGCAGTGAACAGGCAAATCAGCCCCAGCATTTT
-,TRBV28,TRBJ1-2,TRBD1,CASSSQGEVDYGYTF,TGTGCCAGCAGTTCGCAGGGGGAGGTGGACTATGGCTACACCTTC
-,TRBV7-4,TRBJ2-1,TRBD1,CASSSGTVNYNEQFF,TGTGCCAGCAGCTCTGGGACAGTGAACTACAATGAGCAGTTCTTC
-,TRBV20-1,TRBJ2-7,-,CSARAELYEQYF,TGCAGTGCCAGAGCGGAACTCTACGAGCAGTACTTC
-,TRBV2,TRBJ2-1,-,CASTTDTYNEQFF,TGTGCCAGCACCACGGACACGTACAATGAGCAGTTCTTC
-,TRBV28,TRBJ1-1,TRBD1,CASSLRDRGLAEAFF,TGTGCCAGCAGTTTGCGTGACAGGGGTCTCGCTGAAGCTTTCTTT
-,TRBV5-1,TRBJ2-7,TRBD1,CASSLSTGDYEQYF,TGCGCCAGCAGCTTATCGACAGGGGACTACGAGCAGTACTTC
-,TRBV7-9,TRBJ2-1,-,CASSQLSGVLFF,TGTGCCAGCAGCCAGTTGTCAGGGGTCTTGTTCTTC
once,TRBV12-5,TRBJ2-2,-,CASGTDLNTGELFF,TGTGCTAGTGGCACGGACTTGAACACCGGGGAGCTGTTTTTT
-,TRBV6-5,TRBJ2-5,-,CASSYGEGALETQYF,TGTGCCAGCAGTTACGGGGAGGGGGCTTTGGAGACCCAGTACTTC
-,TRBV20-1,TRBJ2-7,TRBD2,CSARILADPLEQYF,TGCAGTGCTAGAATTCTAGCGGACCCTCTCGAGCAGTACTTC
-,TRBV29-1,TRBJ2-7,TRBD1,CSVRGTGISYEQYF,TGCAGCGTCCGCGGGACAGGGATCTCCTACGAGCAGTACTTC
-,TRBV9,TRBJ2-5,TRBD2,CASSEGGGLAQETQYF,TGTGCCAGCAGCGAGGGTGGGGGACTAGCCCAAGAGACCCAGTACTTC
once,TRBV29-1,TRBJ2-3,-,CSVEGGSSRTDTQYF,TGCAGCGTTGAGGGTGGGAGCAGCCGCACAGATACGCAGTATTTT
-,TRBV6-5,TRBJ2-7,-,CASSYVGKSEQYF,TGTGCCAGCAGTTACGTAGGGAAGTCCGAGCAGTACTTC
-,TRBV7-9,TRBJ2-1,TRBD2,CASSPGGENRFF,TGTGCCAGCAGCCCCGGGGGGGAGAATCGGTTCTTC
-,TRBV29-1,TRBJ2-7,-,CSVGRAYEQYF,TGCAGCGTTGGACGTGCCTACGAGCAGTACTTC